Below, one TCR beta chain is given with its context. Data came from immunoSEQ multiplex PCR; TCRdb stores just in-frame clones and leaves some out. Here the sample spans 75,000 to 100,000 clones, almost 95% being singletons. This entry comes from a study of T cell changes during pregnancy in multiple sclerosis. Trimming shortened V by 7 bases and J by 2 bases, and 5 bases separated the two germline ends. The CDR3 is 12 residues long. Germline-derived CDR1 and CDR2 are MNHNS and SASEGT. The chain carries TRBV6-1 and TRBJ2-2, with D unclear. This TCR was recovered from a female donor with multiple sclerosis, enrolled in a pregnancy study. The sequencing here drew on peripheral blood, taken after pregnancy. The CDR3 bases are TGTGCCAGCACTGTTAACACCGGGGAGCTGTTTTTT. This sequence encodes CASTVNTGELFF.